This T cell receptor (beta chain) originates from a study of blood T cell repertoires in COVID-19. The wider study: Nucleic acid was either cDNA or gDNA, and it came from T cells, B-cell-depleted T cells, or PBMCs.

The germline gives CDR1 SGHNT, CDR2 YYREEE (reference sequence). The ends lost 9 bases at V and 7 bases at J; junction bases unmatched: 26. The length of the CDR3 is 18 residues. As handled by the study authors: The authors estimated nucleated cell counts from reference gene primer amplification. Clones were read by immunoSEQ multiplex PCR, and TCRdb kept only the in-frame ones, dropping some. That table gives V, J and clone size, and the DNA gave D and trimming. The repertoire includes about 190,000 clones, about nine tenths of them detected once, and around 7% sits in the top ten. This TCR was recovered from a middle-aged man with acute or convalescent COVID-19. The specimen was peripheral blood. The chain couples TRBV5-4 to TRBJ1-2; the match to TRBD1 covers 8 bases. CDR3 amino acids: CATLPTARGRGEVGGYTF. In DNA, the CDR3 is TGTGCCACCCTACCTACGGCCAGGGGGCGTGGAGAAGTGGGTGGCTACACCTTC.